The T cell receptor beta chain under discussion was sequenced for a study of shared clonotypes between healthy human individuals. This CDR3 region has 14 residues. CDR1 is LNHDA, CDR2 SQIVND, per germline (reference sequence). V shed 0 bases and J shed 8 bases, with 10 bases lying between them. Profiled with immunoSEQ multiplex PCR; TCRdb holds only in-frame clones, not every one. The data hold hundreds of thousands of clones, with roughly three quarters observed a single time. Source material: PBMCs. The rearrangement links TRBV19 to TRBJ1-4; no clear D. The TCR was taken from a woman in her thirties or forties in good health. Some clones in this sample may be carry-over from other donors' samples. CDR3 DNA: TGTGCCAGTAGTATAGATTTCAACCCAGAAAAACTGTTTTTT. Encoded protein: CASSIDFNPEKLFF.